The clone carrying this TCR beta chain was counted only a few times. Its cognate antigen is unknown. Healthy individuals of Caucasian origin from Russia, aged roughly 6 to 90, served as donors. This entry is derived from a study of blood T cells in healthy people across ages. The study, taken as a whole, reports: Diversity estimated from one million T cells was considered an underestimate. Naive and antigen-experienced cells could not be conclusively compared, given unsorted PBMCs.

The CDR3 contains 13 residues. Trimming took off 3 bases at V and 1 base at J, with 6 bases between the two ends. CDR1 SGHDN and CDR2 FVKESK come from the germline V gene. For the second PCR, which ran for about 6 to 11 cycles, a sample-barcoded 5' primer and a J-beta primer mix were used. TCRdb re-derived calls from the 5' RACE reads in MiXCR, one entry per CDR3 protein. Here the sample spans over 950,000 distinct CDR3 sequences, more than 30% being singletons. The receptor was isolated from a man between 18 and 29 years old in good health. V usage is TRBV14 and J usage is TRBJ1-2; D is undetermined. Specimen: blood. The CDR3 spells CASSHSLNYGYTF. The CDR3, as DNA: TGTGCCAGCAGCCACAGCCTTAACTATGGCTACACCTTC. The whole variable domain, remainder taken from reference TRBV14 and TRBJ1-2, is EAGVTQFPSHSVIEKGQTVTLRCDPISGHDNLYWYRRVMGKEIKFLLHFVKESKQDESGMPNNRFLAERTGGTYSTLKVQPAELEDSGVYFCASSHSLNYGYTFGSGTRLTVV.